These 8 T cell receptor beta chains share one sample of origin, sequenced in a study of graft-versus-host responses after intestinal transplantation. The antigens for these receptors are not known. Profiled with immunoSEQ multiplex PCR; TCRdb holds only in-frame clones, not every one. The sample shows approximately 60,000 clones, 90% of them seen only once. The material was unstimulated CD8+ T cells sorted from spleen or lymph node cells, obtained before transplant. The receptors here all came from a human donor who was the organ donor for an intestinal transplant.

The chain links TRBV9 to TRBJ1-1; D may be TRBD1 (5 bases). Per the germline V gene, CDR1 is SGDLS and CDR2 is YYNGEE. This CDR3 spans 14 amino acids. Trimming left V 0 bases short and J 4 bases short, with 10 bases between. In DNA form, the CDR3 reads TGTGCCAGCAGCGTAGCCCCGGACACCACTGAAGCTTTCTTT. Amino acid sequence: CASSVAPDTTEAFF. Based on the CDR3 plus reference TRBV9 and TRBJ1-1, the full variable domain is DSGVTQTPKHLITATGQRVTLRCSPRSGDLSVYWYQQSLDQGLQFLIQYYNGEERAKGNILERFSAQQFPDLHSELNLSSLELGDSALYFCASSVAPDTTEAFFGQGTRLTVV.

The CDR3 coding sequence is TGTGCCAGCAGCAGAGGACAGGGAACCTACAATGAGCAGTTCTTC. Translated: CASSRGQGTYNEQFF. The rearrangement links TRBV5-8 to TRBJ2-1, with 8 bases aligning to TRBD1. Germline V gives CDR1 SGHTS, CDR2 YDEGEE. The CDR3 has 15 amino acids. Unmatched junction bases numbered 5, after V lost 4 bases and J lost 2 bases.

V is TRBV11-2 and J is TRBJ2-4; D is possibly TRBD1 (5 bases). Per the germline V gene, CDR1 is SGHAT and CDR2 is FQNNGV. Trimming shortened V by 8 bases and J by 3 bases, and 14 bases separated the two germline ends. This CDR3 spans 14 amino acids. Here the CDR3 DNA reads TGTGCCAGCGGGGCCGAAGGCTACAAAAACATTCAGTACTTC. Amino acids: CASGAEGYKNIQYF. Based on the CDR3 plus reference TRBV11-2 and TRBJ2-4, the full variable domain is EAGVAQSPRYKIIEKRQSVAFWCNPISGHATLYWYQQILGQGPKLLIQFQNNGVVDDSQLPKDRFSAERLKGVDSTLKIQPAKLEDSAVYLCASGAEGYKNIQYFGAGTRLSVL.

J is TRBJ2-7 and V is TRBV6-5; D gene ambiguous. The V end was cut by 0 bases, the J end by 0 bases, with 6 bases between. From germline, CDR1 is MNHEY and CDR2 SVGAGI. This CDR3 spans 14 amino acids. The CDR3 nucleotides read TGTGCCAGCAGTTACTCGGGCAGCTCCTACGAGCAGTACTTC. Its translation is CASSYSGSSYEQYF.

The rearrangement joins TRBV7-2 to TRBJ2-5, with 9 positions matching TRBD1. This CDR3 comprises 13 residues. The germline V gene encodes CDR1 SGHTA and CDR2 FQGNSA. V lost 5 bases and J lost 4; bases outside the gene matches: 2. The CDR3 region is CASSQTGGETQYF. The CDR3, as DNA: TGTGCCAGCAGCCAGACAGGGGGAGAGACCCAGTACTTC.

The CDR3 is CASSLNRLAEPYEQYF. DNA for the CDR3: TGTGCCAGCAGCTTAAACAGACTAGCGGAACCCTACGAGCAGTACTTC. The V and J genes are TRBV7-9 and TRBJ2-7; 9 bases are a match to TRBD2. The CDR3 extends over 16 amino acids. CDR1 and CDR2 from the germline V gene are SEHNR and FQNEAQ (reference sequence). The junction had 7 bases not matched to a gene; V was cut back by 2 bases and J by 2 bases.

V usage is TRBV7-8 and J usage is TRBJ1-5, with no clear D. Germline V gene sequence: CDR1 SGHVS, CDR2 FQNEAQ. CDR3 length: 17 amino acids. Trimming left V 2 bases short and J 0 bases short, with 14 bases between. In nucleotides, the CDR3 is TGTGCCAGCAGCTTACTTTGGGCAGGCTATAGCAATCAGCCCCAGCATTTT. As protein: CASSLLWAGYSNQPQHF.

This chain connects TRBV2 to TRBJ1-2; tentatively, D is TRBD1 (5 bases). In germline, CDR1 is SNHLY, CDR2 FYNNEI. This CDR3 is built from 13 residues. V shed 9 bases and J shed 8 bases, with 19 bases lying between them. CDR3: CASYLQGAEGYTF. The CDR3 region has the DNA TGTGCCAGTTACCTGCAGGGTGCCGAGGGCTACACCTTC.